This T cell receptor beta chain derives from a study of CD8 T cells in ankylosing spondylitis. The V end lost 6 bases, the J end lost 3 bases, and 15 bases lay between the germline ends. Germline V gives CDR1 DFQATT, CDR2 SNEGSKA (reference sequence). CDR3 length: 14 residues. Construction of TCR beta libraries was performed using quantitative 5'-RACE with molecular barcodes. TCRdb reprocessed the 5' RACE reads with MiXCR, giving one entry per CDR3 protein. The data show 240,000 or so distinct CDR3 sequences, approximately 9% seen once. Ten or more counts support this clonotype. The chain recombines TRBV20-1 with TRBJ1-5, with D uncertain. The clonotype comes from a male donor with ankylosing spondylitis or in good health (not recorded which). What was sequenced was blood, either unsorted or a sorted T cell fraction (not recorded which). The CDR3 protein is CSATVGLTNQPQHF. The CDR3 DNA follows: TGCAGTGCCACCGTCGGTCTCACCAATCAGCCCCAGCATTTT.